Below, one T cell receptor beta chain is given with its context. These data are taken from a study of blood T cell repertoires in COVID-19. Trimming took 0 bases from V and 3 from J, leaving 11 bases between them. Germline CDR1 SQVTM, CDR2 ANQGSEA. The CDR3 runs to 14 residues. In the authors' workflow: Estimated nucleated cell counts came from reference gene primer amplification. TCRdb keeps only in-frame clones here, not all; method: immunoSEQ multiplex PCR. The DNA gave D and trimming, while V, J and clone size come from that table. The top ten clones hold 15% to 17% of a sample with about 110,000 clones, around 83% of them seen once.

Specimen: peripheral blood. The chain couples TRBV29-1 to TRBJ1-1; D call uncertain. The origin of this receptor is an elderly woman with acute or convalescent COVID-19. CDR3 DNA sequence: TGCAGCGTTGAAGATCTCGGAGGATACACTGAAGCTTTCTTT. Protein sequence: CSVEDLGGYTEAFF.